What follows are 32 T cell receptor beta chains derived from one specimen sequenced in a study of T cell responses to AZD1222 COVID-19 vaccine. Sequenced by immunoSEQ multiplex PCR; TCRdb stores in-frame clones only, minus some. The sample lists around 140,000 clones; around 92% were seen once. The sample here was peripheral blood, taken 28 days after the second AZD1222 dose. The source of these receptors is an adult who received the AZD1222 COVID-19 vaccine.

This chain connects TRBV12-3 or TRBV12-4 to TRBJ1-1; D remains unclear. V dropped 2 bases and J dropped 4 bases, with 8 bases sitting between them. The CDR3 is 13 residues long. CDR3 nucleotides: TGTGCCAGCAGTTTAATGGCGGGCACTGAAGCTTTCTTT. Its protein is CASSLMAGTEAFF.

This clone was seen more than once but under ten times. The chain employs TRBV21-1 and TRBJ1-5. TRBV21-1 is a documented pseudogene. The CDR3 contains 18 residues. CDR3 residues: CASSKRGGIGVGNQPQHF. The CDR3 nucleotides are TGTGCCAGCAGCAAACGGGGGGGAATTGGGGTCGGCAATCAGCCCCAGCATTTT.

The gene calls are TRBV6-2 or TRBV6-3 and TRBJ2-7; 9 bases are a match to TRBD1. Trimming at V came to 3 bases and at J to 4 bases, leaving 4 bases not matched to a gene. CDR1 MNHEY and CDR2 SVGEGT come from the germline V gene. The CDR3 is 14 amino acids. The CDR3 DNA reads as TGTGCCAGCAGTTATTGGGACAGGGCTTACGAGCAGTACTTC. Its translation: CASSYWDRAYEQYF.

The chain has TRBV11-3 and TRBJ2-7; the D call may be TRBD1 or TRBD2 (5 bases each). V dropped 3 bases and J dropped 0 bases, with 12 bases sitting between them. This CDR3 comprises 15 residues. Germline lookup yields CDR1 SGHNT and CDR2 YENEEA. CDR3 sequence (DNA): TGTGCCAGCAGCTTCATTCTTGGGACCTCCTACGAGCAGTACTTC. Protein: CASSFILGTSYEQYF. The whole variable domain, remainder taken from reference TRBV11-3 and TRBJ2-7, is EAGVVQSPRYKIIEKKQPVAFWCNPISGHNTLYWYLQNLGQGPELLIRYENEEAVDDSQLPKDRFSAERLKGVDSTLKIQPAELGDSAVYLCASSFILGTSYEQYFGPGTRLTVT.

V is TRBV10-3 and J is TRBJ2-4, with D perhaps assigned TRBD1 or TRBD2 (6 bases each). CDR3 size: 17 residues. The germline gives CDR1 ENHRY, CDR2 SYGVKD. V was cut by 1 base and J by 3 bases, with 16 bases left in between. CDR3 loop: CAISEYAGEDFKNIQYF. The CDR3 DNA is TGTGCCATCAGTGAGTACGCAGGGGAGGACTTCAAAAACATTCAGTACTTC.

The gene calls are TRBV3-1 (or the pseudogene TRBV3-2) and TRBJ2-2; D not certain. The CDR3 is 13 residues long. V was clipped by 1 base and J by 5 bases, with 5 bases between them. The V gene's germline CDR1 is LGHDT and CDR2 YNNKEL (reference sequence). The CDR3 DNA is TGTGCCAGCAGCCAAGGAAGAACCGGGGAGCTGTTTTTT. Protein sequence: CASSQGRTGELFF.

The chain links TRBV25-1 to TRBJ1-5; TRBD1 matches 9 bases. The germline CDR1 and CDR2 sequences are MGHDK and SYGVNS. Trimming cost V 4 bases and J 7 bases; bases outside gene matches: 5. This CDR3 has 14 residues. The CDR3: CASSGTGEGQPQHF. CDR3 DNA sequence: TGTGCCAGCAGTGGGACAGGGGAAGGGCAGCCCCAGCATTTT.

V gene TRBV5-1 combines with J gene TRBJ1-6; D perhaps matches TRBD1 (6 bases). V was shortened by 0 bases and J by 7 bases, with 11 bases between the two germline ends. Per germline, CDR1 SGHRS and CDR2 YFSETQ. CDR3 size: 15 residues. The DNA for the CDR3 is TGCGCCAGCAGCTTGGACAGGGCCCAAAATTCACCCCTCCACTTT. Encoded protein: CASSLDRAQNSPLHF. The full variable domain, completed using reference TRBV5-1 and TRBJ1-6, is KAGVTQTPRYLIKTRGQQVTLSCSPISGHRSVSWYQQTPGQGLQFLFEYFSETQRNKGNFPGRFSGRQFSNSRSEMNVSTLELGDSALYLCASSLDRAQNSPLHFGNGTRLTVT.

The rearrangement uses TRBV5-6 and TRBJ2-5, with TRBD2 matching 9 bases. Germline values: CDR1 SGHDT, CDR2 YYEEEE. CDR3 length equals 15 residues. Germline trimming cut 1 base from V and 4 bases from J; bases unmatched to any gene: 5. Written as DNA, the CDR3 is TGTGCCAGCAGCTTGTTGGTTAGCGGGAGAGAGACCCAGTACTTC. Its protein is CASSLLVSGRETQYF.

Written as DNA, the CDR3 is TGTGCCAGCTCTCCGGGGCGTTTCACTGAAGCTTTCTTT. Protein product: CASSPGRFTEAFF. This chain links TRBV28 with TRBJ1-1, with D perhaps matching TRBD1 (5 bases). CDR3 length: 13 amino acids. Trimming cost V 8 bases and J 4 bases, with 14 bases left between them. Per germline, CDR1 MDHEN and CDR2 SYDVKM. The full variable domain, rest sourced from reference TRBV28 and TRBJ1-1, is DVKVTQSSRYLVKRTGEKVFLECVQDMDHENMFWYRQDPGLGLRLIYFSYDVKMKEKGDIPEGYSVSREKKERFSLILESASTNQTSMYLCASSPGRFTEAFFGQGTRLTVV.

The gene calls are TRBV9 and TRBJ2-2, with D possibly matching TRBD2 (7 bases). V was pared by 4 bases and J by 0 bases, with 13 bases between. The CDR3 has 16 residues. CDR1 and CDR2 (germline): SGDLS, YYNGEE. The CDR3 spells CASSPRGAANTGELFF. The CDR3, as DNA: TGTGCCAGCAGCCCCCGGGGGGCGGCGAACACCGGGGAGCTGTTTTTT.

The chain employs TRBV5-1 and TRBJ1-2; D remains unclear. V gave up 3 bases and J gave up 10 bases, with 16 bases separating them. The CDR3 spans 13 residues. Germline V gene sequence: CDR1 SGHRS, CDR2 YFSETQ. The CDR3 DNA reads as TGCGCCAGCAGCTCCTCTTATGACAACTACTACACCTTC. Amino acid sequence: CASSSSYDNYYTF.

The chain links TRBV2 to TRBJ2-3; D is possibly TRBD1 (6 bases). V lost 11 bases and J lost 6, with 24 bases in between. The CDR3 contains 15 residues. Germline V CDR1 and CDR2: SNHLY, FYNNEI. The CDR3 protein is CAGTSSGTPSDTQYF. As DNA, the CDR3 is TGTGCCGGAACCTCGTCCGGGACACCCTCGGATACGCAGTATTTT.

The rearrangement uses TRBV4-3 and TRBJ2-7, with 11 bases fitting TRBD2. Losses at the gene ends were 2 bases for V and 3 bases for J; bases not matched to a gene: 3. The CDR3 loop spans 15 amino acids. Germline CDR1 is LGHNA and CDR2 is YSLEER. For the CDR3, the DNA is TGCGCCAGCAGCCAAACTAGCGGGAGAAGCTACGAGCAGTACTTC. As protein: CASSQTSGRSYEQYF.

This rearrangement joins TRBV19 to TRBJ1-2, with 8 nucleotides matching TRBD1. V lost 11 bases and J lost 2; bases outside the gene matches: 10. The CDR3 has 14 residues. The germline CDR1 and CDR2 sequences are LNHDA and SQIVND (reference sequence). CDR3 amino acids: CALRGGTGNYGYTF. CDR3 in DNA: TGTGCCCTCCGAGGGGGGACAGGCAACTATGGCTACACCTTC.

The rearrangement links TRBV29-1 to TRBJ1-1, with TRBD1 matching 7 bases. This CDR3 contains 18 residues. The germline V gene encodes CDR1 SQVTM and CDR2 ANQGSEA. The V gene end was trimmed by 5 bases and the J gene end by 0 bases; junction bases not matched to a gene: 18. The chain's CDR3 is CSVISPGQFIVMNTEAFF. CDR3 DNA: TGCAGCGTTATTTCGCCGGGACAGTTTATCGTCATGAACACTGAAGCTTTCTTT.

The chain is built from TRBV11-2 and TRBJ2-1; 9 nucleotides align to TRBD2. Germline V gives CDR1 SGHAT, CDR2 FQNNGV. With 5 bases clipped from V and 4 bases from J, the junction kept 9 bases outside the gene matches. The CDR3 has 16 amino acids. The CDR3 reads CASSPDWAGGYNEQFF. CDR3 DNA sequence: TGTGCCAGCAGCCCAGACTGGGCGGGAGGGTACAATGAGCAGTTCTTC. Using reference TRBV11-2 and TRBJ2-1 for the parts outside the CDR3, the full variable domain is EAGVAQSPRYKIIEKRQSVAFWCNPISGHATLYWYQQILGQGPKLLIQFQNNGVVDDSQLPKDRFSAERLKGVDSTLKIQPAKLEDSAVYLCASSPDWAGGYNEQFFGPGTRLTVL.

The genes are TRBV7-2 and TRBJ2-7, with D possibly TRBD1 on 6 matching bases. Germline V CDR1 and CDR2: SGHTA, FQGNSA. Trimming left V 3 bases short and J 5 bases short, with 14 bases between. The CDR3 totals 14 residues. CDR3 nucleotides: TGTGCCAGCAGCTTGAACCGGGACATACACGAGCAGTACTTC. This sequence encodes CASSLNRDIHEQYF.

The chain links TRBV6-6 to TRBJ2-7; 9 bases match TRBD1. The CDR3 has 15 amino acids. V lost 5 bases to trimming and J lost 4 bases; unmatched junction nucleotides: 9. Germline V CDR1 and CDR2: MNHNY, SVGAGI (reference sequence). CDR3 nucleotide sequence: TGTGCCAGCAGTGGCATGACAGGGGGGATTTACGAGCAGTACTTC. This translates into CASSGMTGGIYEQYF.

On this clone: The junction and the germline gene differ at one end; a read error may be behind it. V is TRBV20-1 and J is TRBJ2-3, with TRBD2 as a possible D gene (5 bases). Per the germline V gene, CDR1 is DFQATT and CDR2 is SNEGSKA (reference sequence). The CDR3 is 10 residues long. CDR3: CSASQGLEFF. The CDR3 bases are TGCAGTGCTTCCCAAGGACTGGAATTTTTT.

V is TRBV7-2 and J is TRBJ2-1; TRBD2 aligns across 9 bases. CDR1 is SGHTA and CDR2 is FQGNSA in the germline V gene. The CDR3 totals 16 residues. V gave up 5 bases and J gave up 0 bases; unmatched junction bases: 5. The CDR3 coding sequence is TGTGCCAGCAGCGGCGGTAGCGGGGGCTCCTACAATGAGCAGTTCTTC. It specifies CASSGGSGGSYNEQFF.

The table lists this clone with a count of one. J is TRBJ2-1 and V is TRBV3-1 (or the pseudogene TRBV3-2), with D unresolved. Trimming removed 4 bases at V and 10 bases at J, with 11 bases between. This CDR3 region has 12 residues. Germline-derived CDR1 and CDR2 are LGHDT and YNNKEL (reference sequence). The CDR3 loop is CASSLRTGEQFF. CDR3 DNA: TGTGCCAGCAGCCTACGGACCGGCGAGCAGTTCTTC.

The chain joins TRBV30 to TRBJ2-5; a possible D gene is TRBD2 (5 bases). The CDR3 contains 12 residues. Germline values: CDR1 GTSNPN, CDR2 SVGIG (reference sequence). The ends were cut back, 2 bases at V and 7 bases at J, with 11 bases in the middle. The CDR3 protein is CAWSPTRGTQYF. The CDR3 DNA reads as TGTGCCTGGAGTCCTACCCGGGGGACCCAGTACTTC.

V is TRBV5-1 and J is TRBJ1-1; TRBD1 matches at 7 bases. Germline CDR1 reads SGHRS; CDR2 reads YFSETQ. This CDR3 contains 17 residues. V was pared by 2 bases and J by 2 bases, with 12 bases of the junction left unmatched. The CDR3 region has the DNA TGCGCCAGCAGCTTTGACAGGGATGTTGGTGTTAACACTGAAGCTTTCTTT. Its protein product is CASSFDRDVGVNTEAFF.

V gene TRBV7-2 combines with J gene TRBJ1-5; D remains ambiguous. Deletions cut 1 base from V and 6 bases from J, with 13 bases between. CDR3 length equals 15 residues. CDR1 and CDR2 from the germline V gene are SGHTA and FQGNSA. DNA for the CDR3: TGTGCCAGCAGCTTAGGGTGGGGTTTTGGTCAGCCCCAGCATTTT. This codes for CASSLGWGFGQPQHF. Filled out from reference TRBV7-2 and TRBJ1-5, the complete variable domain reads GAGVSQSPSNKVTEKGKDVELRCDPISGHTALYWYRQSLGQGLEFLIYFQGNSAPDKSGLPSDRFSAERTGGSVSTLTIQRTQQEDSAVYLCASSLGWGFGQPQHFGDGTRLSIL.

This chain uses TRBV27 with TRBJ2-1, with D unclear. CDR3 length: 15 amino acids. V shed 7 bases and J shed 2 bases, with 15 bases lying between them. CDR1 and CDR2 (germline): MNHEY, SMNVEV (reference sequence). CDR3 in amino acids: CASMNGLEPYNEQFF. For the CDR3, the DNA is TGTGCCAGCATGAACGGGCTCGAACCCTACAATGAGCAGTTCTTC.

The rearrangement links TRBV6-2 or TRBV6-3 to TRBJ2-1; D unresolved. The germline gives CDR1 MNHEY, CDR2 SVGEGT. Trimming left V 6 bases short and J 5 bases short, with 23 bases between. CDR3 length: 17 residues. In DNA form, the CDR3 reads TGTGCCAGCAGCAAACCAACGGTGCTAGGAAGGGACAATGAGCAGTTCTTC. It yields the protein CASSKPTVLGRDNEQFF.

The chain recombines TRBV7-9 with TRBJ2-7; D possibly matches TRBD1 or TRBD2 (5 bases each). The germline V and J ends were trimmed by 4 bases and 3 bases, with 19 bases remaining between them. This CDR3 spans 16 amino acids. CDR1 is SEHNR and CDR2 is FQNEAQ in the germline V gene (reference sequence). Here the CDR3 DNA reads TGTGCCAGCAGCTCCCCTGAGAGAGGGGACCTCTACGAGCAGTACTTC. This sequence encodes CASSSPERGDLYEQYF.

The chain combines TRBV2 with TRBJ1-4; 9 bases map to TRBD1. The CDR3 has 14 residues. V shed 6 bases and J 3 bases; nucleotides not matched to a gene: 2. Germline loops: CDR1 SNHLY, CDR2 FYNNEI. This CDR3 is CASSGQGSNEKLFF. Here the CDR3 DNA reads TGTGCCAGCAGCGGACAGGGGTCTAATGAAAAACTGTTTTTT.

The V gene is TRBV27, the J gene TRBJ1-1; no clear D gene. CDR1 is MNHEY and CDR2 is SMNVEV in the germline V gene (reference sequence). The CDR3 runs 14 residues. V dropped 3 bases and J dropped 3 bases, with 11 bases sitting between them. Here the CDR3 reads CASSFNWRDTEAFF. As DNA, the CDR3 is TGTGCCAGCAGTTTTAATTGGAGGGACACTGAAGCTTTCTTT.

The J gene is TRBJ2-1, the V gene TRBV9, with D possibly matching TRBD2 (6 bases). The V gene lost 3 bases and the J gene lost 0 bases, with 19 bases spanning the gap. Germline V gene data show CDR1 as SGDLS and CDR2 as YYNGEE. The CDR3 sequence is 18 residues long. CDR3 sequence reads: CASSGGGRGAISYNEQFF. The CDR3 DNA reads TGTGCCAGCAGCGGTGGGGGGAGAGGGGCGATCTCCTACAATGAGCAGTTCTTC.

The V and J genes are TRBV9 and TRBJ1-1; no definite D call. The germline V gene has CDR1 SGDLS and CDR2 YYNGEE. This CDR3 has 14 residues. The V end lost 5 bases, the J end lost 4 bases, and 15 bases lay between the germline ends. Here the CDR3 reads CASSVDGRGTEAFF. CDR3 nucleotide sequence: TGTGCCAGCAGTGTTGACGGGCGGGGCACTGAAGCTTTCTTT.